The sequence of this TCR beta chain was determined in a study of cytomegalovirus exposure and HLA in healthy donors. Study-level information: About 85 million unique TCRs from HLA-typed donors were held in an early release of data. Findings of the study overall: The study put 160 or so TCR beta chains on its list as cytomegalovirus-associated. In a later analysis, common viral pathogens appeared linked to several of the most significant clusters.

The PCR made use of 60 Vbeta and 13 Jbeta primers. Original methodology: Around 80 million unique TCR beta chains, around 11 million of them shared, were counted by a later analysis. Repertoires were generated with immunoSEQ multiplex PCR, while TCRdb's copy carries only in-frame clones and drops some. V and J calls and clone size come straight from that table; D and trimming were deduced from the DNA. The sample carries around 98,000 clones, about two thirds recorded once. The CDR3 sequence is 15 residues long. Looked up from germline, CDR1 is SGHVS and CDR2 is FQNEAQ. V was clipped by 5 bases and J by 0 bases; unmatched bases: 7. Worth noting for this clone: Its antigen is as yet unknown.

The sequencing sample was made of PBMCs. The sequence came from a female donor in good health and CMV-seronegative. V is TRBV7-8 and J is TRBJ2-7; 7 nucleotides line up with TRBD1. The CDR3 loop reads CASSVQGSGSYEQYF. The CDR3 DNA reads as TGTGCCAGCAGCGTACAGGGGTCCGGCTCCTACGAGCAGTACTTC.